The 23 T cell receptor beta chains below come from one sample, sequenced in a study of CD8+ T cells in alopecia areata. cDNA serving as the sequencing template came from extracted, reverse transcribed RNA. Here immunoSEQ multiplex PCR was the method, and the copy in TCRdb shows in-frame clones only, minus some. The data contain around 140,000 clones, around 50% of them singletons. This material consisted of CD4+ T cells sorted from blood, taken at week 0. Source of these receptors: a human donor with alopecia areata.

This clone was counted once. This chain uses TRBV7-8 with TRBJ1-6; TRBD1 is a possible D gene (5 bases). The V end was cut by 2 bases, the J end by 11 bases, with 10 bases between. Per germline, CDR1 SGHVS and CDR2 FQNEAQ. The CDR3 is made up of 13 amino acids. DNA of the CDR3: TGTGCCAGCAGCTTAAGGTGGGGGGCACCCCTCCACTTT. Amino acid sequence: CASSLRWGAPLHF.

In this sample, this clone turned up once. The V gene is TRBV15, the J gene TRBJ1-1; 8 bases match TRBD1. Germline V lookup: CDR1 LNHNV, CDR2 YYDKDF (reference sequence). CDR3 size: 15 residues. J was trimmed by 1 base and V by 5 bases; bases with no gene match: 6. The CDR3 DNA reads TGTGCCACCAGCGGAGGACAGGGACGGAACACTGAAGCTTTCTTT. Translated: CATSGGQGRNTEAFF.

This chain uses TRBV25-1 with TRBJ1-3, with D unclear. CDR1 is MGHDK and CDR2 is SYGVNS in the germline V gene. This CDR3 spans 12 amino acids. V was trimmed by 5 bases and J by 4 bases, leaving 6 bases between them. The chain's CDR3 is CASSSGGNTIYF. CDR3 DNA: TGTGCCAGCAGTAGCGGGGGAAACACCATATATTTT.

This clone was counted between two and nine times. The chain couples TRBV7-9 to TRBJ1-1; tentative D call: TRBD1 (5 bases). The V and J ends lost 5 bases and 0 bases respectively, with 16 bases between them. Germline V gene sequence: CDR1 SEHNR, CDR2 FQNEAQ (reference sequence). The CDR3 is 16 residues long. The CDR3 DNA reads as TGTGCCAGCAGCCCCACCCGAGGGGAGGTGAACACTGAAGCTTTCTTT. Protein sequence: CASSPTRGEVNTEAFF.

This clone has only a few counts. This rearrangement joins TRBV30 to TRBJ2-6; no reliable D call. The CDR3 sequence is 14 residues long. The V end lost 3 bases, the J end lost 0 bases, and 6 bases lay between the germline ends. In germline, CDR1 is GTSNPN, CDR2 SVGIG (reference sequence). The CDR3 sequence is CAWSTVSGANVLTF. The CDR3 DNA sequence: TGTGCCTGGAGCACAGTCTCTGGGGCCAACGTCCTGACTTTC.

The chain is built from TRBV29-1 and TRBJ1-2; a possible D gene is TRBD1 (5 bases). The germline V and J ends were trimmed by 4 bases and 7 bases, with 13 bases remaining between them. This CDR3 spans 12 amino acids. The germline CDR1 and CDR2 sequences are SQVTM and ANQGSEA. The CDR3 loop reads CSVGSGTFGYTF. In DNA, the CDR3 is TGCAGCGTTGGTTCCGGGACTTTTGGCTACACCTTC.

The V gene is TRBV30, the J gene TRBJ1-2, with a tentative D call TRBD1 (6 bases). The germline V gene encodes CDR1 GTSNPN and CDR2 SVGIG (reference sequence). With 0 bases removed from V and 4 bases from J, the gap between germline ends came to 15 bases. The CDR3 is 15 amino acids. The CDR3 DNA sequence: TGTGCCTGGAGTGTGGGGGGGCGCCCCGGCTATGGCTACACCTTC. This codes for CAWSVGGRPGYGYTF.

In its sample, this clone was seen a few times. This chain connects TRBV2 to TRBJ1-2, with D possibly TRBD1 on 6 matching bases. This CDR3 comprises 13 residues. Germline V gene data show CDR1 as SNHLY and CDR2 as FYNNEI. Trimming removed 5 bases at V and 2 bases at J, with 9 bases between. Here the CDR3 reads CASSSDSNYGYTF. As DNA, the CDR3 is TGTGCCAGCAGTTCGGACAGCAACTATGGCTACACCTTC.

The chain joins TRBV30 to TRBJ1-5; no definite D call. The V gene lost 0 bases and the J gene lost 1 base, with 10 bases spanning the gap. This CDR3 spans 15 amino acids. Germline-derived CDR1 and CDR2 are GTSNPN and SVGIG (reference sequence). The CDR3 is CAWSVGPLSNQPQHF. In DNA form, the CDR3 reads TGTGCCTGGAGTGTAGGTCCTTTGAGCAATCAGCCCCAGCATTTT.

This clone was recorded a few times. The chain carries TRBV29-1 and TRBJ2-1; a weak D match, TRBD2 (5 bases). This CDR3 has 11 amino acids. V was shortened by 6 bases and J by 9 bases, with 12 bases between the two germline ends. CDR1 is SQVTM, CDR2 ANQGSEA, per germline. CDR3 nucleotides: TGCAGCGTCCCCCGGGGTTCTGAGCAGTTCTTC. This encodes CSVPRGSEQFF.

This clone was counted once. This sequence joins TRBV10-1 and TRBJ1-2; unclear D gene. The germline V and J ends were trimmed by 4 bases and 4 bases, with 10 bases remaining between them. Germline CDR1 WNHNN, CDR2 SYGVQD (reference sequence). The CDR3 consists of 13 residues. The CDR3 DNA reads as TGCGCCAGCAGTGGAACCAACGGCTATGGCTACACCTTC. Its protein is CASSGTNGYGYTF.

The J gene is TRBJ2-3, the V gene TRBV4-2; D is possibly TRBD2 (5 bases). V lost 4 bases to trimming and J lost 3 bases, with 20 bases between them. This CDR3 contains 17 residues. Looked up from germline, CDR1 is LGHNA and CDR2 is YNFKEQ. DNA of the CDR3: TGTGCCAGCAGCCGAGGGATTGCTAGTATTGGTACAGATACGCAGTATTTT. It specifies CASSRGIASIGTDTQYF.

The sample holds one count of this clone. CDR3 sequence reads: CISGDPNTGELFF. The CDR3 DNA sequence: TGCATTTCTGGGGACCCGAACACCGGGGAGCTGTTTTTT. The chain joins TRBV29-1 to TRBJ2-2, with D perhaps TRBD1 or TRBD2 (5 bases each). Per germline, CDR1 SQVTM and CDR2 ANQGSEA. This CDR3 contains 13 residues.

The chain couples TRBV11-2 to TRBJ1-1; possible D gene TRBD1, 6 bases. The CDR3 length is 14 residues. Germline V lookup: CDR1 SGHAT, CDR2 FQNNGV. Between the trimmed V and J ends, which lost 5 bases and 4 bases, there was a span of 14 bases. In nucleotides, the CDR3 is TGTGCCAGCAGCGCGGGACACTTATTCACTGAAGCTTTCTTT. Residues: CASSAGHLFTEAFF. The full variable domain, rest sourced from reference TRBV11-2 and TRBJ1-1, is EAGVAQSPRYKIIEKRQSVAFWCNPISGHATLYWYQQILGQGPKLLIQFQNNGVVDDSQLPKDRFSAERLKGVDSTLKIQPAKLEDSAVYLCASSAGHLFTEAFFGQGTRLTVV.

V gene TRBV6-5 combines with J gene TRBJ1-2, with D perhaps matching TRBD1 (5 bases). The CDR3 sequence is 13 residues long. CDR1 and CDR2 from the germline V gene are MNHEY and SVGAGI. V was pared by 5 bases and J by 7 bases, with 14 bases between. The CDR3 region has the DNA TGTGCCAGCAGTCGTCAGGTGGGGGTTGGCTACACCTTC. This encodes CASSRQVGVGYTF.

The genes are TRBV2 and TRBJ1-4, with D possibly matching TRBD1 (5 bases). Germline lookup yields CDR1 SNHLY and CDR2 FYNNEI. V dropped 4 bases and J dropped 8 bases, with 17 bases sitting between them. The CDR3 covers 15 residues. Here the CDR3 DNA reads TGTGCCAGCAGTGTAACTGAACAAGGGGACGAAAAACTGTTTTTT. It yields the protein CASSVTEQGDEKLFF.

This clone was seen once. The chain carries TRBV7-8 and TRBJ2-7, with D possibly matching TRBD2 (5 bases). The CDR3 totals 13 residues. In germline, CDR1 is SGHVS, CDR2 FQNEAQ. Trimming removed 2 bases at V and 4 bases at J, with 9 bases between. The CDR3 DNA reads as TGTGCCAGCAGCTTAAGATCGGGATACGAGCAGTACTTC. It codes for CASSLRSGYEQYF.

The chain combines TRBV5-1 with TRBJ2-5; no clear D. Trimming stripped 5 bases from V and 5 bases from J, with 7 bases between. The CDR3 runs to 11 residues. CDR1 is SGHRS, CDR2 YFSETQ, per germline. The CDR3 DNA follows: TGCGCCAGCAGTGCTTCTGAGACCCAGTACTTC. This gives the protein CASSASETQYF.

The chain employs TRBV9 and TRBJ2-6; no clear D. In germline, CDR1 is SGDLS, CDR2 YYNGEE. With 3 bases removed from V and 2 bases from J, the gap between germline ends came to 0 bases. The CDR3 consists of 12 residues. The DNA of the CDR3 is TGTGCCAGCAGCGCTGGGGCCAACGTCCTGACTTTC. Translation gives CASSAGANVLTF.

This clone was counted a few times. The rearrangement joins TRBV5-1 to TRBJ2-1; 8 bases are a match to TRBD2. The CDR3 is made up of 15 amino acids. CDR1 is SGHRS, CDR2 YFSETQ, per germline. V shed 1 base, J shed 3 bases, and the junction held 3 bases outside the gene matches. CDR3 region: CASSLSAGGYNEQFF. CDR3 DNA sequence: TGCGCCAGCAGCTTGTCGGCGGGGGGCTACAATGAGCAGTTCTTC. Combining the CDR3 with reference TRBV5-1 and TRBJ2-1 gives the whole variable domain KAGVTQTPRYLIKTRGQQVTLSCSPISGHRSVSWYQQTPGQGLQFLFEYFSETQRNKGNFPGRFSGRQFSNSRSEMNVSTLELGDSALYLCASSLSAGGYNEQFFGPGTRLTVL.

This chain links TRBV5-4 with TRBJ2-1; D call uncertain. The V gene lost 3 bases and the J gene lost 0 bases, with 4 bases spanning the gap. This CDR3 comprises 13 residues. Per the germline V gene, CDR1 is SGHNT and CDR2 is YYREEE (reference sequence). CDR3 nucleotides: TGTGCCAGCAGCTCCGACTCCTACAATGAGCAGTTCTTC. It codes for CASSSDSYNEQFF.

V gene TRBV30 combines with J gene TRBJ2-5; 7 bases line up with TRBD2. The CDR3 contains 13 residues. The germline CDR1 and CDR2 sequences are GTSNPN and SVGIG (reference sequence). The ends lost 2 bases at V and 7 bases at J; junction bases unmatched: 7. CDR3 sequence: CAWSWPWEGTQYF. The CDR3 bases are TGTGCCTGGAGTTGGCCTTGGGAGGGGACCCAGTACTTC.

This clone was detected once. The chain uses TRBV23-1 and TRBJ1-6; 9 bases line up with TRBD1. TRBV23-1 is an open reading frame, and its role is uncertain. J gave up 9 bases and V 1 base, and 4 bases lay outside the gene matches. The CDR3 contains 15 residues. The CDR3 region has the DNA TGCGCCAGCAGTCAATACAGGGGGCGCGGTTCACCCCTCCACTTT. Translating it yields CASSQYRGRGSPLHF.